A single sample is the source of the 17 T cell receptor beta chains below, sequenced in a study of blood T cell repertoires in COVID-19 (TCRdb year 2020). Preparation of the library involved the immunoSEQ multiplex PCR assay. TCRdb retrieved this table from immuneACCESS and kept in-frame rearrangements only. Not all clones are present; in checked studies, unresolved V genes account for under half, and no reason is known for the remainder. This sample has about 140,000 clones in its table, and 60% to 80% of those were observed once. 9% of the sample goes to the ten largest clones. Sequencing used peripheral blood. Receptor source: a woman aged 45-60 years with active or convalescent COVID-19.

In this sample, this clone turned up many times. The chain recombines TRBV28 with TRBJ2-7; 9 nucleotides align to TRBD1. The CDR3 sequence is 14 residues long. With 5 bases clipped from V and 3 bases from J, the junction kept 5 bases outside the gene matches. Germline CDR1 and CDR2: MDHEN and SYDVKM. The CDR3 DNA follows: TGTGCCAGCAGTGCCATGGGACAGGGCTACGAGCAGTACTTC. It is translated as CASSAMGQGYEQYF.

The rearrangement uses TRBV6-2 or TRBV6-3 and TRBJ1-1, with D possibly TRBD1 on 5 matching bases. The germline CDR1 and CDR2 sequences are MNHEY and SVGEGT. CDR3 size: 14 residues. V was trimmed by 0 bases and J by 10 bases, leaving 15 bases between them. The CDR3 region is CASSYSANGGVAFF. Written as DNA, the CDR3 is TGTGCCAGCAGTTACTCGGCGAACGGGGGAGTAGCTTTCTTT.

This clone was observed a few times. This rearrangement joins TRBV7-2 to TRBJ1-5; 7 positions agree with TRBD1. With 3 bases clipped from V and 6 bases from J, the junction kept 5 bases outside the gene matches. The CDR3 is 14 amino acids. CDR1 is SGHTA and CDR2 is FQGNSA in the germline V gene. CDR3 sequence: CASSFPGTAQPQHF. The CDR3 DNA reads TGTGCCAGCAGCTTTCCCGGGACAGCTCAGCCCCAGCATTTT.

A few counts support this clone. This rearrangement joins TRBV7-9 to TRBJ1-5; possibly TRBD1 for D (5 bases). This CDR3 has 13 amino acids. V lost 8 bases to trimming and J lost 6 bases, with 14 bases between them. The germline V gene encodes CDR1 SEHNR and CDR2 FQNEAQ (reference sequence). The CDR3 protein is CASRGGLTQPQHF. CDR3 nucleotide sequence: TGTGCCAGCCGGGGGGGGTTAACTCAGCCCCAGCATTTT.

V gene TRBV5-6 combines with J gene TRBJ2-7; D is uncertain. The CDR3 sequence is 13 residues long. V lost 4 bases to trimming and J lost 4 bases, with 12 bases between them. Germline lookup yields CDR1 SGHDT and CDR2 YYEEEE. The DNA for the CDR3 is TGTGCCAGCAGCCCCGGTCCGGGTTACGAGCAGTACTTC. This encodes CASSPGPGYEQYF.

The chain joins TRBV19 to TRBJ1-6; D is uncertain. CDR1 and CDR2 (germline): LNHDA, SQIVND (reference sequence). The CDR3 loop spans 14 amino acids. The germline V and J ends were trimmed by 3 bases and 7 bases, with 10 bases remaining between them. The CDR3 sequence is CASSIAGHNSPLHF. The CDR3 coding sequence is TGTGCCAGTAGTATTGCAGGTCACAATTCACCCCTCCACTTT.

J is TRBJ1-5 and V is TRBV19; tentative D call: TRBD1 (6 bases). The CDR3 runs 14 residues. Trimming took off 1 base at V and 7 bases at J, with 11 bases between the two ends. Germline V gene sequence: CDR1 LNHDA, CDR2 SQIVND (reference sequence). The CDR3 DNA sequence: TGTGCCAGTAGTATAGGCAGCGGGGGCCAGCCCCAGCATTTT. Translation gives CASSIGSGGQPQHF.

This clone was seen only a few times. This chain links TRBV7-9 with TRBJ2-2; TRBD1 is a possible D gene (6 bases). V shed 7 bases and J shed 0 bases, with 9 bases lying between them. Germline assignment: CDR1 SEHNR and CDR2 FQNEAQ (reference sequence). This CDR3 comprises 14 residues. CDR3 protein: CASKGQTNTGELFF. CDR3 bases: TGTGCCAGCAAAGGACAGACGAACACCGGGGAGCTGTTTTTT.

This rearrangement joins TRBV4-3 to TRBJ2-3, with TRBD2 identical over 13 bases. The CDR3 extends over 16 amino acids. CDR1 and CDR2 from the germline V gene are LGHNA and YSLEER. The V segment lost 4 bases and the J segment 8 bases; nucleotides outside the gene matches: 9. Written as DNA, the CDR3 is TGCGCCAGCAGCCCGGGACTAGCGGGGCTCCCGGGTACGCAGTATTTT. Protein product: CASSPGLAGLPGTQYF.

The V and J genes are TRBV12-3 or TRBV12-4 and TRBJ2-1; D gene unclear. This CDR3 is built from 13 residues. V lost 3 bases, J lost 4 bases, and 7 bases lay in between. CDR3 nucleotide sequence: TGTGCCAGCAGTTTTGGGCATTACAATGAGCAGTTCTTC. Residues: CASSFGHYNEQFF.

This clone appeared a few times. The V call is TRBV7-2, the J call TRBJ2-1, with TRBD2 matching 11 bases. The CDR3 runs 15 residues. Germline lookup yields CDR1 SGHTA and CDR2 FQGNSA. Trimming at V came to 7 bases and at J to 6 bases, leaving 8 bases not matched to a gene. The CDR3 DNA follows: TGTGCCAGCACCAATAGACTAGCGGGGTCCAATGAGCAGTTCTTC. Translation: CASTNRLAGSNEQFF.

The CDR3 DNA is TGTGCCAGCAGTGCAGCCGGGACAACCAATCAGCCCCAGCATTTT. Protein sequence: CASSAAGTTNQPQHF. V and J are TRBV9 and TRBJ1-5; TRBD1 might be the D (6 bases). The germline V gene encodes CDR1 SGDLS and CDR2 YYNGEE. Between the trimmed V and J ends, which lost 5 bases and 3 bases, there was a span of 15 bases. The CDR3 spans 15 residues.

The chain recombines TRBV2 with TRBJ1-5, with 9 bases fitting TRBD1. In germline, CDR1 is SNHLY, CDR2 FYNNEI. The CDR3 extends over 14 amino acids. Germline trimming cut 5 bases from V and 4 bases from J; bases unmatched to any gene: 3. The CDR3 bases are TGTGCCAGCAGTCCCGACAGGGGGAATCAGCCCCAGCATTTT. Amino acids: CASSPDRGNQPQHF.

The chain combines TRBV6-2 or TRBV6-3 with TRBJ2-7; maybe TRBD1 (6 bases). CDR3 length equals 14 residues. CDR1 is MNHEY and CDR2 is SVGEGT in the germline V gene. Trimming removed 5 bases at V and 2 bases at J, with 13 bases between. The CDR3 sequence is CASSPRTVTYEQYF. DNA of the CDR3: TGTGCCAGCAGTCCCAGGACAGTTACCTACGAGCAGTACTTC.

This clone was found once. The chain is built from TRBV7-9 and TRBJ2-7, with TRBD1 as a possible D gene (5 bases). The CDR3 has 14 residues. The V gene lost 1 base and the J gene lost 1 base, with 8 bases spanning the gap. Germline V lookup: CDR1 SEHNR, CDR2 FQNEAQ (reference sequence). CDR3 protein: CASSLGTKSYEQYF. Written as DNA, the CDR3 is TGTGCCAGCAGCTTAGGGACAAAATCCTACGAGCAGTACTTC.

The chain joins TRBV19 to TRBJ2-7; 7 bases match TRBD1. This CDR3 has 14 amino acids. Germline V CDR1 and CDR2: LNHDA, SQIVND (reference sequence). V shed 5 bases and J 4 bases; nucleotides not matched to a gene: 8. CDR3 DNA sequence: TGTGCCAGTAGTCCTGGACAGGTTGGGTACGAGCAGTACTTC. It encodes CASSPGQVGYEQYF.

The V gene is TRBV4-3, the J gene TRBJ1-2; 9 bases are shared with TRBD1. The germline V gene encodes CDR1 LGHNA and CDR2 YSLEER. V shed 1 base and J 1 base; nucleotides not matched to a gene: 7. This CDR3 is 17 amino acids long. CDR3 sequence reads: CASSQATGGIVNYGYTF. The CDR3 nucleotides are TGCGCCAGCAGCCAAGCCACAGGGGGCATAGTTAACTATGGCTACACCTTC.